This TCR beta chain was captured in a study of early T cells in non-severe SARS-CoV-2 infection. Turning to the study itself: The authors sequenced bulk RNA from unsorted whole blood, leaving chains unpaired.

The germline CDR1 and CDR2 sequences are SGHVS and FQNEAQ. The CDR3 loop spans 14 amino acids. Trimming took off 4 bases at V and 3 bases at J, with 10 bases between the two ends. Individual cDNA molecules received unique molecular identifiers during library preparation. TCRdb re-derived calls from the 5' RACE reads in MiXCR, one entry per CDR3 protein. The table lists about 50,000 distinct CDR3 sequences, 8.2% of them singletons. Study-wide findings and caveats: The VDJdb matching leaned toward anti-spike CD8 responses and overlooked private and CD4 specificities.

As concerns this clonotype: Its antigen is not known.

The chain links TRBV7-8 to TRBJ1-5; D call uncertain. The sequence derives from an adult who was a healthcare worker with PCR-confirmed SARS-CoV-2 infection or an uninfected control (not recorded which). Sequencing input: whole blood. CDR3 nucleotides: TGTGCCAGCAGCTCGGTCGGAAACAATCAGCCCCAGCATTTT. The encoded protein is CASSSVGNNQPQHF.